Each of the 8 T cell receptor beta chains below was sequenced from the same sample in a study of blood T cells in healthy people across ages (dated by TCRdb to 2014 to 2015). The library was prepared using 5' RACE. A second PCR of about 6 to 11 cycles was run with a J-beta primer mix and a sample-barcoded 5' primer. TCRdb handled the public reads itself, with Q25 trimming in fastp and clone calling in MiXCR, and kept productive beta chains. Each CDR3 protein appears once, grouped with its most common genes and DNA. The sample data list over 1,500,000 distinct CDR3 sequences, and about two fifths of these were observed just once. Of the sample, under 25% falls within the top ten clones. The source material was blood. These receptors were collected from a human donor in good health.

CDR3 nucleotides: TGCAGTGCTAGGGGGACAGGGGGCCCTAGGAGCTCCTACGAGCAGTACTTC. Translating gives CSARGTGGPRSSYEQYF. The chain employs TRBV20-1 and TRBJ2-7, with TRBD1 matching over 12 bases. V lost 3 bases and J lost 0; bases outside the gene matches: 9. CDR3 length: 17 residues. Germline CDR1 is DFQATT and CDR2 is SNEGSKA (reference sequence).

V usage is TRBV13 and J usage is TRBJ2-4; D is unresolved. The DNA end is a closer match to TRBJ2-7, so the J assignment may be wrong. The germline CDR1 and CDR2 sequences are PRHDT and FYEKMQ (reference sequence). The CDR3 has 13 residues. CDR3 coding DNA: TGTGCCAGCAGCTCCACGTCCACCCACGAGCAGTACTTC. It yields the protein CASSSTSTHEQYF.

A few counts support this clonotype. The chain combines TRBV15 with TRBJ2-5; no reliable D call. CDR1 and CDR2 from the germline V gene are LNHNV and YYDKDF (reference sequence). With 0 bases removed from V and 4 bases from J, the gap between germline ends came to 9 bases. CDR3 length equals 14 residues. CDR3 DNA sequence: TGTGCCACCAGCAGAGATCTAGGTGTAGAGACCCAGTACTTC. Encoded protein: CATSRDLGVETQYF.

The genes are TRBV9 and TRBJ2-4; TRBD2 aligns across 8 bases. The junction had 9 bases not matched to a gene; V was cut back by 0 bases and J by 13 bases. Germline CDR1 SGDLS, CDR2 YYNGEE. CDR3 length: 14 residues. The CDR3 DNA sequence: TGTGCCAGCAGCGTAGCGGGGGGGCCGAGTGGGCAGTACTTC. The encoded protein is CASSVAGGPSGQYF.

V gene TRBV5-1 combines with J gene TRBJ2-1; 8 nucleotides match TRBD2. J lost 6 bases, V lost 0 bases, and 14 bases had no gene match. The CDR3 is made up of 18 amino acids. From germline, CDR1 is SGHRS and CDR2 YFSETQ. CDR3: CASSLGLGLAGPFNEQFF. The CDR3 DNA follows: TGCGCCAGCAGCTTGGGGTTAGGGCTAGCGGGCCCCTTCAATGAGCAGTTCTTC. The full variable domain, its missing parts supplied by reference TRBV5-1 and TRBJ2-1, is KAGVTQTPRYLIKTRGQQVTLSCSPISGHRSVSWYQQTPGQGLQFLFEYFSETQRNKGNFPGRFSGRQFSNSRSEMNVSTLELGDSALYLCASSLGLGLAGPFNEQFFGPGTRLTVL.

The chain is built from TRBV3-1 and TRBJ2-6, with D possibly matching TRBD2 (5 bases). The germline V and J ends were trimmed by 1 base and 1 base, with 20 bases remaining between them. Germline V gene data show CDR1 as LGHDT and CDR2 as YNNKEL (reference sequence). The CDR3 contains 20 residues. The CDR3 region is CASSQVARVRVKSGANVLTF. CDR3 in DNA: TGTGCCAGCAGCCAAGTGGCAAGAGTGCGGGTGAAGTCTGGGGCCAACGTCCTGACTTTC.

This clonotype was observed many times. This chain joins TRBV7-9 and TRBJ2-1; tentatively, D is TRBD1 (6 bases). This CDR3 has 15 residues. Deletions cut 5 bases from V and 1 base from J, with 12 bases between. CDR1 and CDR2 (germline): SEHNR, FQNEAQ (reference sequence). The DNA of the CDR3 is TGTGCCAGCAGCCCGAACAGGGCTTCCTACAATGAGCAGTTCTTC. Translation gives CASSPNRASYNEQFF.

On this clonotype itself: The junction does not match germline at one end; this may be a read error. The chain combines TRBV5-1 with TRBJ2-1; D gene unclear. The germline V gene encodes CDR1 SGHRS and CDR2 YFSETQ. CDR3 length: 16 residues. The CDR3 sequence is CASSLAPGSSYNVQFF. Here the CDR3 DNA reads TGCGCCAGCAGCTTGGCTCCCGGCAGCTCCTACAATGTGCAGTTCTTC.